This TCR beta chain emerged from a study of early T cells in non-severe SARS-CoV-2 infection. Looking at the study overall: Chains from this unsorted whole-blood bulk RNA could not be paired.

Trimming cost V 2 bases and J 4 bases; bases outside gene matches: 10. CDR3 length equals 16 residues. The germline CDR1 and CDR2 sequences are SGHNT and YYREEE (reference sequence). A few counts support this clonotype. The TCR library protocol attached unique molecular identifiers to the individual cDNA molecules. TCRdb reprocessed the 5' RACE reads with MiXCR, giving one entry per CDR3 protein. The sample shows about 43,000 distinct CDR3 sequences, about a tenth of them seen only once. The receptor was derived from an adult who was a healthcare worker with PCR-confirmed SARS-CoV-2 infection or an uninfected control (not recorded which). Sequenced material: whole blood. The chain links TRBV5-4 to TRBJ2-3, with 7 bases identical to TRBD2. The CDR3 protein is CASSFPGSGLADTQYF. CDR3 nucleotide sequence: TGTGCCAGCAGCTTCCCGGGTAGCGGGCTCGCAGATACGCAGTATTTT.